The TCR beta chain under discussion was sequenced for a study of cytomegalovirus exposure and HLA in healthy donors. Study-wide context: A previous analysis identified approximately 110 million unique TCR beta sequences derived from 180 million or so T cells. Of several hundred genotyped donors, 80% to 85% grouped in the Caucasian-associated ancestry cluster.

Study-level results: A missense DCLRE1C variant was associated with V- and J-gene trimming of TCR beta chains in a later analysis, and an independent cohort replicated the association.

J was trimmed by 0 bases and V by 7 bases; bases with no gene match: 9. Per the germline V gene, CDR1 is MNHNY and CDR2 is SVGAGI (reference sequence). The CDR3 covers 15 residues. Remarks on this clone: What it binds is unknown.

With 60 Vbeta and 13 Jbeta primers, the PCR was carried out. Methods used by the authors: There were around 77 million unique TCR beta chains by a later count, and 10 million to 12 million of them were shared. Sequencing was performed with immunoSEQ multiplex PCR; in TCRdb, only in-frame clones are kept and a portion is missing. Clonal size and the V and J genes are those of that table, whereas D and trimming came from the DNA. Of approximately 81,000 clones in the sample, 65% to 75% are singletons; the top ten hold about 9.1%. The sequenced sample was PBMCs. The chain joins TRBV6-6 to TRBJ2-7; 7 positions match TRBD2. This receptor was obtained from a man in his forties in good health and CMV-seropositive. The CDR3 loop reads CASTLGGGISYEQYF. In DNA form, the CDR3 reads TGTGCCAGCACCTTGGGGGGGGGTATCTCCTACGAGCAGTACTTC.